The 9 T cell receptor beta chains presented below share a single source sample, sequenced in a study of blood T cell repertoires in COVID-19. Sequenced by immunoSEQ multiplex PCR; TCRdb stores in-frame clones only, minus some. This table holds about 380,000 clones, more than 75% found once. The sample was PBMCs or T cells enriched from blood (not recorded which). All receptors come from a woman between 18 and 30 years old who had recovered from COVID-19.

This chain connects TRBV7-8 to TRBJ2-7; D remains unclear. Between the trimmed V and J ends, which lost 5 bases and 6 bases, there was a span of 20 bases. The CDR3 consists of 15 residues. Per the germline V gene, CDR1 is SGHVS and CDR2 is FQNEAQ. CDR3 DNA: TGTGCCAGCAGCCGAGGCCCGGTCGGAGTTCGCGAGCAGTACTTC. This sequence encodes CASSRGPVGVREQYF.

The chain couples TRBV6-1 to TRBJ2-7, with 8 bases aligning to TRBD1. Looked up from germline, CDR1 is MNHNS and CDR2 is SASEGT. The CDR3 contains 15 residues. J was trimmed by 0 bases and V by 3 bases; bases with no gene match: 4. The CDR3 region is CASSDRDRSSYEQYF. In nucleotides, the CDR3 is TGTGCCAGCAGTGACCGGGACAGGAGCTCCTACGAGCAGTACTTC.

The CDR3 spells CASRRPGQGRTEAFF. The CDR3, as DNA: TGTGCCAGCAGACGTCCGGGACAGGGGAGGACTGAAGCTTTCTTT. The V and J genes are TRBV11-2 and TRBJ1-1, with 10 bases aligning to TRBD1. After removal of 6 bases from V and 5 bases from J, the junction contained 9 bases not matched to a gene. This CDR3 has 15 amino acids. Germline CDR1 SGHAT, CDR2 FQNNGV. Full variable domain (outside the CDR3, taken from reference TRBV11-2 and TRBJ1-1): EAGVAQSPRYKIIEKRQSVAFWCNPISGHATLYWYQQILGQGPKLLIQFQNNGVVDDSQLPKDRFSAERLKGVDSTLKIQPAKLEDSAVYLCASRRPGQGRTEAFFGQGTRLTVV.

The V and J genes are TRBV7-2 and TRBJ1-1; D not certain. The CDR3 loop spans 14 amino acids. V lost 1 base to trimming and J lost 4 bases, with 10 bases between them. Germline V gene lookup returns CDR1 SGHTA and CDR2 FQGNSA. The CDR3, as DNA: TGTGCCAGCAGCTTAGGGCCCGCCAGCACTGAAGCTTTCTTT. As protein: CASSLGPASTEAFF.

The gene calls are TRBV30 and TRBJ2-7; possible D gene TRBD2, 5 bases. V lost 2 bases and J 3 bases, leaving 8 bases between the germline ends. The V gene's germline CDR1 is GTSNPN and CDR2 SVGIG (reference sequence). This CDR3 contains 12 residues. The CDR3, as DNA: TGTGCCTGGAGTCTCGGGGACTACGAGCAGTACTTC. Protein sequence: CAWSLGDYEQYF.

The genes are TRBV5-1 and TRBJ2-1, with TRBD2 as a possible D gene (6 bases). The CDR3 is made up of 15 amino acids. V lost 5 bases and J lost 4, with 16 bases in between. Germline CDR1 SGHRS, CDR2 YFSETQ. The CDR3 DNA reads as TGCGCCAGCAGGTTCGGGGGTTATGGTTACAATGAGCAGTTCTTC. Protein product: CASRFGGYGYNEQFF.

This clone has a single count. CDR3 in amino acids: CASSLGRGLSEQYF. The CDR3 coding sequence is TGTGCCAGCAGCTTAGGGAGGGGCCTATCCGAGCAGTACTTC. The chain is built from TRBV5-4 and TRBJ2-7; 7 bases agree with TRBD2. The CDR3 is 14 amino acids. After removal of 2 bases from V and 6 bases from J, the junction contained 8 bases not matched to a gene. Germline values: CDR1 SGHNT, CDR2 YYREEE (reference sequence). Filled out from reference TRBV5-4 and TRBJ2-7, the complete variable domain reads ETGVTQSPTHLIKTRGQQVTLRCSSQSGHNTVSWYQQALGQGPQFIFQYYREEENGRGNFPPRFSGLQFPNYSSELNVNALELDDSALYLCASSLGRGLSEQYFGPGTRLTVT.

This sequence joins TRBV27 and TRBJ1-6; TRBD1 agrees at 8 bases. Looked up from germline, CDR1 is MNHEY and CDR2 is SMNVEV (reference sequence). The CDR3 loop spans 15 amino acids. With V trimmed by 6 bases and J by 7 bases, 8 bases remained unmatched. CDR3 region: CASRKDRVRNSPLHF. CDR3 bases: TGTGCCAGCAGAAAGGACAGGGTTAGGAATTCACCCCTCCACTTT.

The CDR3 sequence: CASKGAHYEQYF. The CDR3 nucleotides are TGTGCCAGCAAAGGGGCGCACTACGAGCAGTACTTC. The rearrangement joins TRBV12-3 or TRBV12-4 to TRBJ2-7, with D possibly TRBD1 on 5 matching bases. V lost 7 bases and J lost 3, with 10 bases in between. The CDR3 sequence is 12 residues long.